These 14 T cell receptor beta chains were sequenced from one sample in a study of neoadjuvant anti-PD-1 for oral cavity cancer. Some clones are missing from TCRdb's copy, which holds only in-frame ones; the method was immunoSEQ multiplex PCR. The sample has approximately 83,000 clones; 70% to 85% are singletons. Sequenced here: PBMCs, sampled before nivolumab (anti-PD-1) treatment. The source of these receptors is a person aged 35-80 years with oral cavity squamous cell carcinoma.

This chain links TRBV2 with TRBJ2-3; 15 nucleotides align to TRBD2. CDR1 and CDR2 from the germline V gene are SNHLY and FYNNEI. This CDR3 spans 18 amino acids. The junction had 6 bases not matched to a gene; V was cut back by 1 base and J by 4 bases. CDR3 amino acids: CASSEEGLAGGQSDTQYF. The CDR3, as DNA: TGTGCCAGCAGTGAAGAAGGACTAGCGGGAGGGCAATCAGATACGCAGTATTTT.

This chain uses TRBV10-3 with TRBJ2-5; no firm D call. CDR1 and CDR2 from the germline V gene are ENHRY and SYGVKD. Trimming took off 5 bases at V and 3 bases at J, with 10 bases between the two ends. This CDR3 region has 13 residues. CDR3 coding DNA: TGTGCCATCAGTTCAAGGGCAGAAGAGACCCAGTACTTC. Translated: CAISSRAEETQYF.

This clone showed up just a few times. The CDR3 DNA is TGTGCCAGTAGTGACGTGGGCCCGGGCCTCCAGAGCAATCAGCCCCAGCATTTT. This gives the protein CASSDVGPGLQSNQPQHF. The chain links TRBV19 to TRBJ1-5; D is uncertain. V was cut by 5 bases and J by 1 base, with 21 bases left in between. The length of the CDR3 is 18 residues. Germline V gene data show CDR1 as LNHDA and CDR2 as SQIVND (reference sequence).

The gene calls are TRBV6-5 and TRBJ2-5; 7 nucleotides agree with TRBD2. The CDR3 has 15 amino acids. CDR1 is MNHEY and CDR2 is SVGAGI in the germline V gene. Trimming cost V 5 bases and J 0 bases; bases outside gene matches: 6. This chain's CDR3 is CASSPPGGYQETQYF. The DNA of the CDR3 is TGTGCCAGCAGTCCCCCCGGGGGGTACCAAGAGACCCAGTACTTC.

The chain combines TRBV30 with TRBJ2-3, with D perhaps TRBD1 (6 bases). This CDR3 is built from 15 residues. Germline V lookup: CDR1 GTSNPN, CDR2 SVGIG (reference sequence). V was cut by 3 bases and J by 3 bases, with 16 bases left in between. CDR3 coding DNA: TGTGCCTGGAGCCCCGTTGGGCAGGGGACAGATACGCAGTATTTT. This sequence encodes CAWSPVGQGTDTQYF.

The V call is TRBV27, the J call TRBJ2-2, with TRBD2 matching over 9 bases. The CDR3 is 17 residues long. The ends lost 4 bases at V and 0 bases at J; junction bases unmatched: 6. CDR1 is MNHEY, CDR2 SMNVEV, per germline (reference sequence). The CDR3 spells CASSWALAGANTGELFF. The CDR3 DNA reads as TGTGCCAGCAGTTGGGCTTTAGCGGGAGCGAACACCGGGGAGCTGTTTTTT.

The rearrangement uses TRBV2 and TRBJ1-5; TRBD1 aligns across 7 bases. The J segment lost 2 bases and the V segment lost 5 bases, leaving 3 bases of the junction unmatched. The CDR3 runs to 14 residues. CDR1 SNHLY and CDR2 FYNNEI come from the germline V gene. The CDR3 DNA reads as TGTGCCAGCAGTCAGGACAGGCGCAATCAGCCCCAGCATTTT. Its translation is CASSQDRRNQPQHF.

This chain links TRBV27 with TRBJ2-7; 8 nucleotides agree with TRBD1. The CDR3 extends over 13 amino acids. Germline loops: CDR1 MNHEY, CDR2 SMNVEV (reference sequence). V was clipped by 4 bases and J by 1 base; unmatched bases: 0. The CDR3, as DNA: TGTGCCAGCAGTTGGGACAGGTCCTACGAGCAGTACTTC. It translates to CASSWDRSYEQYF.

The chain joins TRBV11-3 to TRBJ2-1; D is undetermined. CDR3 length: 13 amino acids. V lost 5 bases to trimming and J lost 10 bases, with 15 bases between them. The V gene's germline CDR1 is SGHNT and CDR2 YENEEA. Here the CDR3 DNA reads TGTGCCAGCAGCCAGAGAGAGGTTGGGGAGCAGTTCTTC. As protein: CASSQREVGEQFF.

V usage is TRBV5-1 and J usage is TRBJ1-5; 10 nucleotides align to TRBD1. The germline V gene encodes CDR1 SGHRS and CDR2 YFSETQ. Trimming at V came to 9 bases and at J to 7 bases, leaving 16 bases not matched to a gene. The CDR3 is 16 amino acids. The CDR3 is CATEKGGTGAEQPQHF. DNA for the CDR3: TGCGCCACCGAGAAAGGCGGGACAGGGGCGGAACAGCCCCAGCATTTT.

The chain couples TRBV14 to TRBJ2-3; the D gene is possibly TRBD2 (6 bases). This CDR3 contains 16 residues. Trimming took off 0 bases at V and 4 bases at J, with 14 bases between the two ends. Germline lookup yields CDR1 SGHDN and CDR2 FVKESK. The CDR3 here is CASSQDGRIGADTQYF. CDR3 coding DNA: TGTGCCAGCAGCCAAGATGGGAGGATCGGGGCAGATACGCAGTATTTT.

The V and J genes are TRBV30 and TRBJ1-2; D gene unclear. The V end lost 3 bases, the J end lost 7 bases, and 15 bases lay between the germline ends. In germline, CDR1 is GTSNPN, CDR2 SVGIG (reference sequence). This CDR3 contains 13 residues. CDR3 bases: TGTGCCTGGAGCGGAACCGAGTTAGTTGGCTACACCTTC. As protein: CAWSGTELVGYTF.

J is TRBJ2-1 and V is TRBV5-1; 9 nucleotides match TRBD2. V lost 4 bases and J lost 5; bases outside the gene matches: 13. This CDR3 contains 17 residues. Germline CDR1 is SGHRS and CDR2 is YFSETQ. CDR3 DNA sequence: TGCGCCAGCAGCACCCTATTAGGACTAGCGAATAACAATGAGCAGTTCTTC. This translates into CASSTLLGLANNNEQFF.

V gene TRBV9 combines with J gene TRBJ1-2; no firm D call. V lost 0 bases and J lost 4, with 13 bases in between. This CDR3 comprises 15 residues. The germline V gene encodes CDR1 SGDLS and CDR2 YYNGEE. CDR3 nucleotides: TGTGCCAGCAGCGTAGCTTCCGACTTAGGCTATGGCTACACCTTC. Protein product: CASSVASDLGYGYTF.